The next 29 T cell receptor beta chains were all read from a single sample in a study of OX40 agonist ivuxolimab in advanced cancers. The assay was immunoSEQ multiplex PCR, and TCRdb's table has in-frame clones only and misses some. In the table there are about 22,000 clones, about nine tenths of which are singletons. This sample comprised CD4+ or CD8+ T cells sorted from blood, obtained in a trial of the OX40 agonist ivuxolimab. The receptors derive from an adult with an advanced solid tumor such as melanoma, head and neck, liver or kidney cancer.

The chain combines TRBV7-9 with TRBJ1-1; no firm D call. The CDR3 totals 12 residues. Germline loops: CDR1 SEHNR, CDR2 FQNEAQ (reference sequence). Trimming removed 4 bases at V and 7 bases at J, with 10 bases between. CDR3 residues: CASSYISSEAFF. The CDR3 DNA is TGTGCCAGCAGCTATATCAGTAGTGAAGCTTTCTTT.

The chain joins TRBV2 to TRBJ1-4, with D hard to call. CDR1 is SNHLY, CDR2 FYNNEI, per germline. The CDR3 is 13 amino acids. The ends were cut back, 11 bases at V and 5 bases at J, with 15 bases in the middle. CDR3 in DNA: TGTGCCGGACGATTACCCCCAAATGAAAAACTGTTTTTT. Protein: CAGRLPPNEKLFF. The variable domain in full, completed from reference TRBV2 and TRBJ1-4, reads EPEVTQTPSHQVTQMGQEVILRCVPISNHLYFYWYRQILGQKVEFLVSFYNNEISEKSEIFDDQFSVERPDGSNFTLKIRSTKLEDSAMYFCAGRLPPNEKLFFGSGTQLSVL.

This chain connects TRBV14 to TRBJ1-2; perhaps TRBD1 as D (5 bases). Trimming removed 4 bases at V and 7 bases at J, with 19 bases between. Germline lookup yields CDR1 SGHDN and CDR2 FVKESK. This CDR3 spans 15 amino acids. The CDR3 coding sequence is TGTGCCAGCAGCCCTCCCGGGGCAGGGCAAGGTGGCTACACCTTC. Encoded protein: CASSPPGAGQGGYTF.

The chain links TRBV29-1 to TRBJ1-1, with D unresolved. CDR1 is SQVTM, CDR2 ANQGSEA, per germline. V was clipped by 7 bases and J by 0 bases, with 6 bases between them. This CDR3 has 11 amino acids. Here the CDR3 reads CSGELNTEAFF. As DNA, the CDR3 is TGCAGCGGAGAGCTGAACACTGAAGCTTTCTTT. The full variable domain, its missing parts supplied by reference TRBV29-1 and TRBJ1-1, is SAVISQKPSRDICQRGTSLTIQCQVDSQVTMMFWYRQQPGQSLTLIATANQGSEATYESGFVIDKFPISRPNLTFSTLTVSNMSPEDSSIYLCSGELNTEAFFGQGTRLTVV.

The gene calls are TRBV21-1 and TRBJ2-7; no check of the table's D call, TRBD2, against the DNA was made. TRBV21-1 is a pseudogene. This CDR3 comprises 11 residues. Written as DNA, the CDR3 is TGTGCCCTCAGGAGGGCCTACGAGCAGTACTTC. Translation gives CALRRAYEQYF.

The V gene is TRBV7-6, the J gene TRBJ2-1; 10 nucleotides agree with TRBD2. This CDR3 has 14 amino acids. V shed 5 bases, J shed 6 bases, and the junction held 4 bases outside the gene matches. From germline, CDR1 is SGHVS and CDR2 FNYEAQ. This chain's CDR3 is CASSPLAGGNEQFF. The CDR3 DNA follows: TGTGCCAGCAGCCCCTTAGCGGGAGGCAATGAGCAGTTCTTC.

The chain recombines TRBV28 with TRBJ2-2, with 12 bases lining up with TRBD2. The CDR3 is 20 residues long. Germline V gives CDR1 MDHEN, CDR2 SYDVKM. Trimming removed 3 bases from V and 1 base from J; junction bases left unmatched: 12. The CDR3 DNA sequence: TGTGCCAGCAGTTTGCGTCTAGCGGGAGGGGGGAGACTGAACACCGGGGAGCTGTTTTTT. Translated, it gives CASSLRLAGGGRLNTGELFF. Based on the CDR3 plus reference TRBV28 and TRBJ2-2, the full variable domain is DVKVTQSSRYLVKRTGEKVFLECVQDMDHENMFWYRQDPGLGLRLIYFSYDVKMKEKGDIPEGYSVSREKKERFSLILESASTNQTSMYLCASSLRLAGGGRLNTGELFFGEGSRLTVL.

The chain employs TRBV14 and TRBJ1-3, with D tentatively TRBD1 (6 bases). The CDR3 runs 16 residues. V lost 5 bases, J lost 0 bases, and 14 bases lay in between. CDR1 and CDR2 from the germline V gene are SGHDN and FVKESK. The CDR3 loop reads CASSYGQPFSGNTIYF. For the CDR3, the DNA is TGTGCCAGCAGCTATGGACAGCCCTTCTCTGGAAACACCATATATTTT. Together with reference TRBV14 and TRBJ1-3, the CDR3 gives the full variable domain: EAGVTQFPSHSVIEKGQTVTLRCDPISGHDNLYWYRRVMGKEIKFLLHFVKESKQDESGMPNNRFLAERTGGTYSTLKVQPAELEDSGVYFCASSYGQPFSGNTIYFGEGSWLTVV.

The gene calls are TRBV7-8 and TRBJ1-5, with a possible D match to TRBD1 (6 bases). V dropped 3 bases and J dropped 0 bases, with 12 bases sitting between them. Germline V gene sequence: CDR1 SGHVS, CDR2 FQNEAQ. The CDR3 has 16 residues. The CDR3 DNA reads TGTGCCAGCAGCTTCTCCGGGACACCTAGCAATCAGCCCCAGCATTTT. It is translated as CASSFSGTPSNQPQHF. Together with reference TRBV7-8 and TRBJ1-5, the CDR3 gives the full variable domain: GAGVSQSPRYKVAKRGQDVALRCDPISGHVSLFWYQQALGQGPEFLTYFQNEAQLDKSGLPSDRFFAERPEGSVSTLKIQRTQQEDSAVYLCASSFSGTPSNQPQHFGDGTRLSIL.

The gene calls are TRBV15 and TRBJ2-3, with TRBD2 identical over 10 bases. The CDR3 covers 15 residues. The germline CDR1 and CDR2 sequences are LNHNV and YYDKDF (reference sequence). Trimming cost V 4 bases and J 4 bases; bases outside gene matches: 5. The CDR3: CATSISGRAADTQYF. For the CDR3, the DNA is TGTGCCACCAGCATAAGCGGGAGGGCCGCAGATACGCAGTATTTT.

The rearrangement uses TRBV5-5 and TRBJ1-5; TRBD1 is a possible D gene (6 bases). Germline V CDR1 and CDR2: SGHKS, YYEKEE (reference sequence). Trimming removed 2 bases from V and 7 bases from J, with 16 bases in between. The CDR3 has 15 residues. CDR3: CASSLTGYQVQPQHF. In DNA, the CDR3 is TGTGCCAGCAGCTTAACAGGGTATCAGGTCCAGCCCCAGCATTTT.

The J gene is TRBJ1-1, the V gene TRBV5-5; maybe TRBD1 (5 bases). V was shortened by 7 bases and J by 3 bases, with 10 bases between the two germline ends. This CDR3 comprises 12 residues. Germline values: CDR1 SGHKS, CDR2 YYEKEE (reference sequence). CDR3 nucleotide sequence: TGTGCCAGCGGGGGAGGCGACACTGAAGCTTTCTTT. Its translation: CASGGGDTEAFF.

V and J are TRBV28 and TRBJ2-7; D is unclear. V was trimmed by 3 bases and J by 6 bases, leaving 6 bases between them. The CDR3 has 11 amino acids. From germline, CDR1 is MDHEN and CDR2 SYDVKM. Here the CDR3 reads CASSFPGEQYF. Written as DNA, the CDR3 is TGTGCCAGCAGTTTTCCTGGCGAGCAGTACTTC.

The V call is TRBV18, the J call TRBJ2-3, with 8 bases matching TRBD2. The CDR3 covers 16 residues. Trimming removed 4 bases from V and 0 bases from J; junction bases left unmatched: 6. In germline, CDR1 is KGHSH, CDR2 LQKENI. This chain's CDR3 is CASSLTSGPSTDTQYF. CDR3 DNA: TGTGCCAGCTCACTCACTAGCGGCCCTAGCACAGATACGCAGTATTTT. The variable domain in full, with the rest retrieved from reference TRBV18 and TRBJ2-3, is NAGVMQNPRHLVRRRGQEARLRCSPMKGHSHVYWYRQLPEEGLKFMVYLQKENIIDESGMPKERFSAEFPKEGPSILRIQQVVRGDSAAYFCASSLTSGPSTDTQYFGPGTRLTVL.

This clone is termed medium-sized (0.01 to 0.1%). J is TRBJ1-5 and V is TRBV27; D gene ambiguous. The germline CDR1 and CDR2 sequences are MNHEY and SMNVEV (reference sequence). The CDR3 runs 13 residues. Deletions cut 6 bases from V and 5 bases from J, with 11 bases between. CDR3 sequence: CASRPQWDQPQHF. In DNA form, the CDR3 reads TGTGCCAGCAGGCCCCAGTGGGATCAGCCCCAGCATTTT.

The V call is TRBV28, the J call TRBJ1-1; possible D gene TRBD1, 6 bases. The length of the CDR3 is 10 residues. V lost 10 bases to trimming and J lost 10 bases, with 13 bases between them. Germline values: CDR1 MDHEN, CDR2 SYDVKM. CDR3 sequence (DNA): TGTGCCACCAAACAGGGTGGAGCTTTCTTT. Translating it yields CATKQGGAFF. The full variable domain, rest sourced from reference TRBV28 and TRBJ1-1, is DVKVTQSSRYLVKRTGEKVFLECVQDMDHENMFWYRQDPGLGLRLIYFSYDVKMKEKGDIPEGYSVSREKKERFSLILESASTNQTSMYLCATKQGGAFFGQGTRLTVV.

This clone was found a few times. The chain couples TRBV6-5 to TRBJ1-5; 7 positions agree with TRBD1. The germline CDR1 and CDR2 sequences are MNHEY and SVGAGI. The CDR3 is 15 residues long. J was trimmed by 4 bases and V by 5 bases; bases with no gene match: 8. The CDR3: CASSINRGLNQPQHF. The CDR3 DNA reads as TGTGCCAGCAGTATCAACAGGGGTTTGAATCAGCCCCAGCATTTT.

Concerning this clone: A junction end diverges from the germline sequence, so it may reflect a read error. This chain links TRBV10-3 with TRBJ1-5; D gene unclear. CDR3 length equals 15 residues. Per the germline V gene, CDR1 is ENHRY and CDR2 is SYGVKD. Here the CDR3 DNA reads TGTGCCAGCAGTTACGGGAGGGAGGGCAATCAGCCCCAGCATTTT. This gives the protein CASSYGREGNQPQHF.

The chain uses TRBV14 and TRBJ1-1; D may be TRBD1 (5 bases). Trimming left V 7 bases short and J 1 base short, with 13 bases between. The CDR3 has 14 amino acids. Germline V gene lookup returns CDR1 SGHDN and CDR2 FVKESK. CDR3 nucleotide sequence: TGTGCCAGCAACCAGGGTAGGGCGAACACTGAAGCTTTCTTT. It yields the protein CASNQGRANTEAFF.

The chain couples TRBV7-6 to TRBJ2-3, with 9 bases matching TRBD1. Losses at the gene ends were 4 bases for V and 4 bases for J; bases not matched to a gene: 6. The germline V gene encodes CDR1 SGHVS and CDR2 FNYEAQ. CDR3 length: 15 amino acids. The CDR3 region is CASSWGQGIADTQYF. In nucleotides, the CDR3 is TGTGCCAGCAGCTGGGGACAGGGAATCGCAGATACGCAGTATTTT.

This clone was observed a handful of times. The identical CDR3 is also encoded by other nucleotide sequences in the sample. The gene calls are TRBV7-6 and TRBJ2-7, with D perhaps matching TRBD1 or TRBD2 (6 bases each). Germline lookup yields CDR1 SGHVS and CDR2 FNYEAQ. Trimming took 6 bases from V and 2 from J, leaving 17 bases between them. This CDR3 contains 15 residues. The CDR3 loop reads CASSPGGGGAYEQYF. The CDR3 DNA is TGTGCCAGCAGTCCAGGAGGAGGGGGTGCCTACGAGCAGTACTTC.

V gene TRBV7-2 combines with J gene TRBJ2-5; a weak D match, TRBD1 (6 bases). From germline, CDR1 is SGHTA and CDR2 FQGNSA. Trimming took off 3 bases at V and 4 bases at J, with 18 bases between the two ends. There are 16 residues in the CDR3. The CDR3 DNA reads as TGTGCCAGCAGCTTCCTAAGTAGGGGGATGAGAGAGACCCAGTACTTC. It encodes CASSFLSRGMRETQYF.

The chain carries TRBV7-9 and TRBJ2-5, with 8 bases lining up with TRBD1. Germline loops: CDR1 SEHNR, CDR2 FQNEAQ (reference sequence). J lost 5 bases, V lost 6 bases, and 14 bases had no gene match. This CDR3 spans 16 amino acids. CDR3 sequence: CASSYPGQGLRETQYF. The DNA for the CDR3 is TGTGCCAGCAGTTATCCAGGACAGGGCTTGAGGGAGACCCAGTACTTC.

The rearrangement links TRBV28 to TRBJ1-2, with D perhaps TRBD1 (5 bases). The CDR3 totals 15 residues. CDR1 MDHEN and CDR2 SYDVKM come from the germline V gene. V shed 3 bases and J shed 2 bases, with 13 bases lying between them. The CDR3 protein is CASSLNRDGNYGYTF. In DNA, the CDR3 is TGTGCCAGCAGTTTGAATCGGGACGGAAACTATGGCTACACCTTC.

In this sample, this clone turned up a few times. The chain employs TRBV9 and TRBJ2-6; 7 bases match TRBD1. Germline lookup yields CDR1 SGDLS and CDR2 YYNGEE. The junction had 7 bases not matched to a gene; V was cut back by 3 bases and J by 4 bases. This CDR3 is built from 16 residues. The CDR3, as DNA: TGTGCCAGCAGCGAGTCGACAGGGTTCGGGGCCAACGTCCTGACTTTC. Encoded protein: CASSESTGFGANVLTF.

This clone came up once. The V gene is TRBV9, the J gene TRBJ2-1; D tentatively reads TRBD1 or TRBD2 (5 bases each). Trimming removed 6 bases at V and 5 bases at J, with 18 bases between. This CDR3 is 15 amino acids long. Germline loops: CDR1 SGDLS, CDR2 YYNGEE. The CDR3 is CASTLSGTGHNEQFF. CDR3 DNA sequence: TGTGCCAGCACCCTCAGTGGGACGGGTCACAATGAGCAGTTCTTC. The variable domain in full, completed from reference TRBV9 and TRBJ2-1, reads DSGVTQTPKHLITATGQRVTLRCSPRSGDLSVYWYQQSLDQGLQFLIQYYNGEERAKGNILERFSAQQFPDLHSELNLSSLELGDSALYFCASTLSGTGHNEQFFGPGTRLTVL.

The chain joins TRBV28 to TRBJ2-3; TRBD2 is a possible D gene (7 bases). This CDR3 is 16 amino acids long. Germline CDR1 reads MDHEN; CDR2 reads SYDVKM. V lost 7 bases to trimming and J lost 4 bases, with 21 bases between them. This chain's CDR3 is CASTGVGGRVADTQYF. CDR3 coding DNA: TGTGCCAGCACAGGGGTCGGGGGGCGCGTGGCAGATACGCAGTATTTT.

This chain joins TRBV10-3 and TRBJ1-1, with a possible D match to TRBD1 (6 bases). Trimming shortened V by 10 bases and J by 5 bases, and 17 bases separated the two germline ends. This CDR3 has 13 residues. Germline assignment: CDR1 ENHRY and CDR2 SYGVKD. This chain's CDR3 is CANRDTGRTEAFF. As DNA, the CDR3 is TGTGCCAACAGGGATACAGGGCGGACTGAAGCTTTCTTT.

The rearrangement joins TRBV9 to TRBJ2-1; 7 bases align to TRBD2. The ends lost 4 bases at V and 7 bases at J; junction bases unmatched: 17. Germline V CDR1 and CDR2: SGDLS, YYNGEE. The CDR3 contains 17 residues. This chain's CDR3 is CASSPPLEREVQNEQFF. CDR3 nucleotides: TGTGCCAGCAGCCCACCCTTGGAGCGGGAAGTTCAGAATGAGCAGTTCTTC.